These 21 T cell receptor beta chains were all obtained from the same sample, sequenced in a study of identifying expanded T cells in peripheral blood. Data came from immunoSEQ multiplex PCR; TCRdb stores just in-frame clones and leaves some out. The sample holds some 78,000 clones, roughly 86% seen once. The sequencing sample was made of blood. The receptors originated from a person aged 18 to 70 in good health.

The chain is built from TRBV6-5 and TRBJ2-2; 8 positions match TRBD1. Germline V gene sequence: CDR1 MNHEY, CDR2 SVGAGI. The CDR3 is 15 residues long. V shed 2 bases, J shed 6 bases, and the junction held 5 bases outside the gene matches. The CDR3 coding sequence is TGTGCCAGCAGTTACGGGACAGGACCGGCCGGGGAGCTGTTTTTT. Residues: CASSYGTGPAGELFF.

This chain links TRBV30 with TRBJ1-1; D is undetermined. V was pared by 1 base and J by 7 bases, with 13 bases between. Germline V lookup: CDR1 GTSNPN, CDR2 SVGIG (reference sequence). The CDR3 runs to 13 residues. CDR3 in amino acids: CAWSETSPGEAFF. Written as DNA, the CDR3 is TGTGCCTGGAGTGAAACATCGCCTGGTGAAGCTTTCTTT. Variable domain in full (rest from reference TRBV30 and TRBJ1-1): SQTIHQWPATLVQPVGSPLSLECTVEGTSNPNLYWYRQAAGRGLQLLFYSVGIGQISSEVPQNLSASRPQDRQFILSSKKLLLSDSGFYLCAWSETSPGEAFFGQGTRLTVV.

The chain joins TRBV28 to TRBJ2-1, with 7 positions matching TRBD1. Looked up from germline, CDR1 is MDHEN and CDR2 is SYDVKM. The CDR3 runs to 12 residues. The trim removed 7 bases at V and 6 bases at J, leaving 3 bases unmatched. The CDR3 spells CASTDRVNEQFF. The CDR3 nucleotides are TGTGCCAGCACCGACAGGGTCAATGAGCAGTTCTTC.

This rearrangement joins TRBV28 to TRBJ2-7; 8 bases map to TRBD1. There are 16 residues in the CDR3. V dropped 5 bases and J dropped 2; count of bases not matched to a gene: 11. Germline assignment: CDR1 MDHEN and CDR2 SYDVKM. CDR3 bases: TGTGCCAGCAGTCAGCATCCGGGACAGGAGACCTACGAGCAGTACTTC. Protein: CASSQHPGQETYEQYF. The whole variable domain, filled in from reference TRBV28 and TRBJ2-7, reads DVKVTQSSRYLVKRTGEKVFLECVQDMDHENMFWYRQDPGLGLRLIYFSYDVKMKEKGDIPEGYSVSREKKERFSLILESASTNQTSMYLCASSQHPGQETYEQYFGPGTRLTVT.

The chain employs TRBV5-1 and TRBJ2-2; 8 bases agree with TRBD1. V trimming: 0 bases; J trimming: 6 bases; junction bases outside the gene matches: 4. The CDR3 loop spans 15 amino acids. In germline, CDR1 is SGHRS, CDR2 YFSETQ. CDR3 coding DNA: TGCGCCAGCAGCTTGGGGACAGGGAATCCCGGGGAGCTGTTTTTT. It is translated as CASSLGTGNPGELFF. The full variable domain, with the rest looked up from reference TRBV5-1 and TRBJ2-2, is KAGVTQTPRYLIKTRGQQVTLSCSPISGHRSVSWYQQTPGQGLQFLFEYFSETQRNKGNFPGRFSGRQFSNSRSEMNVSTLELGDSALYLCASSLGTGNPGELFFGEGSRLTVL.

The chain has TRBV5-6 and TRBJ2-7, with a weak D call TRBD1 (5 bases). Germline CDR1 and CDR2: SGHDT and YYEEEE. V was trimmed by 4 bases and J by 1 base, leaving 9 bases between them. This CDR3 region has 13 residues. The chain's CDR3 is CASSTQGSYEQYF. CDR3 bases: TGTGCCAGCAGCACGCAGGGTTCCTACGAGCAGTACTTC.

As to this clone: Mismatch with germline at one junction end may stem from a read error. CDR3 sequence: CASSVQGLAGGPVSNQQFF. The CDR3 nucleotides read TGTGCCAGCAGCGTACAGGGGCTAGCGGGAGGGCCAGTATCCAATCAGCAGTTCTTC. The rearrangement joins TRBV9 to TRBJ2-1; TRBD2 matches at 12 bases. The germline V gene has CDR1 SGDLS and CDR2 YYNGEE. The CDR3 has 19 residues.

The CDR3 DNA reads as TGTGCCAGCAGCCCTAGGACTAGCGGGACCTACGAGCAGTACTTC. It codes for CASSPRTSGTYEQYF. V and J are TRBV7-2 and TRBJ2-7; TRBD2 agrees at 12 bases. The germline CDR1 and CDR2 sequences are SGHTA and FQGNSA. With V trimmed by 5 bases and J by 2 bases, 4 bases remained unmatched. CDR3 size: 15 residues.

CDR3: CSARLGSEQYF. CDR3 nucleotide sequence: TGCAGTGCTAGATTGGGGTCCGAGCAGTACTTC. The chain is built from TRBV20-1 and TRBJ2-7, with D unclear. The CDR3 is 11 amino acids. Looked up from germline, CDR1 is DFQATT and CDR2 is SNEGSKA (reference sequence). The ends were cut back, 2 bases at V and 6 bases at J, with 8 bases in the middle.

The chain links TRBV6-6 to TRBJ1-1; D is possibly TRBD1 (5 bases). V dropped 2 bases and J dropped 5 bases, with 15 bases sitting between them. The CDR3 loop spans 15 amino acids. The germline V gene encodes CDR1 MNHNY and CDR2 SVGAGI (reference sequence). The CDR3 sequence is CASSYQEGEGTEAFF. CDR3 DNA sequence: TGTGCCAGCAGTTACCAGGAGGGCGAGGGGACTGAAGCTTTCTTT.

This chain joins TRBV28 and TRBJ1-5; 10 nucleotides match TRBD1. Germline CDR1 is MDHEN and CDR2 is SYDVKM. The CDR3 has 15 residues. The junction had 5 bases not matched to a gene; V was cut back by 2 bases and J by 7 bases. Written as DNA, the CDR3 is TGTGCCAGCAGTTTAAGACAGGGGGCCGCACAGCCCCAGCATTTT. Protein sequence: CASSLRQGAAQPQHF.

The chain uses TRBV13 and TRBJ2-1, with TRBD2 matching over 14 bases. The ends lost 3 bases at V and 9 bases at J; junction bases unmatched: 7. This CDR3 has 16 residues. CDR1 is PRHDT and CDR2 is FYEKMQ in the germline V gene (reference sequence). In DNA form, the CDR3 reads TGTGCCAGCAGCTTCGGGACCGGACTAGCGGGAGGTGAGCAGTTCTTC. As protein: CASSFGTGLAGGEQFF.

This chain's CDR3 is CASLDGHNEKLFF. The CDR3 DNA sequence: TGCGCCAGCTTGGACGGACATAATGAAAAACTGTTTTTT. V usage is TRBV4-1 and J usage is TRBJ1-4, with D possibly being TRBD1 (5 bases). Germline lookup yields CDR1 MGHRA and CDR2 YSYEKL. This CDR3 is built from 13 residues. Deletions cut 8 bases from V and 4 bases from J, with 11 bases between.

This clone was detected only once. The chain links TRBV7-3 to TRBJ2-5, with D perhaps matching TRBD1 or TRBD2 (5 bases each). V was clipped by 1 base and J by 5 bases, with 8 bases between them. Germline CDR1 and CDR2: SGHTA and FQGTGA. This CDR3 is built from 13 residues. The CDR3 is CASSLNWGETQYF. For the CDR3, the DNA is TGTGCCAGCAGCTTAAACTGGGGGGAGACCCAGTACTTC.

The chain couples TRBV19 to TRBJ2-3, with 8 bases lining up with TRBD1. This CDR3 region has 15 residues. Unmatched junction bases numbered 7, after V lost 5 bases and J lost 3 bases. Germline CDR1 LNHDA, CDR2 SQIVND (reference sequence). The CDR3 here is CASSEATGETDTQYF. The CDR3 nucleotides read TGTGCCAGTAGTGAAGCGACAGGGGAAACAGATACGCAGTATTTT.

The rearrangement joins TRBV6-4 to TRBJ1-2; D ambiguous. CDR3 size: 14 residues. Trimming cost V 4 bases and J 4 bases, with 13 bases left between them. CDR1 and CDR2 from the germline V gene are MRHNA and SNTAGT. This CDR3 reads CASSGWKGSYGYTF. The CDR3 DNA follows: TGTGCCAGCAGTGGGTGGAAAGGATCCTATGGCTACACCTTC.

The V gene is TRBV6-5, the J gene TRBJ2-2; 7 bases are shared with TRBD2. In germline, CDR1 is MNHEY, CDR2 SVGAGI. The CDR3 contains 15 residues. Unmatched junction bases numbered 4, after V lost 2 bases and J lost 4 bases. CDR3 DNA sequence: TGTGCCAGCAGTTACCAGGCGGGAGCCACCGGGGAGCTGTTTTTT. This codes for CASSYQAGATGELFF.

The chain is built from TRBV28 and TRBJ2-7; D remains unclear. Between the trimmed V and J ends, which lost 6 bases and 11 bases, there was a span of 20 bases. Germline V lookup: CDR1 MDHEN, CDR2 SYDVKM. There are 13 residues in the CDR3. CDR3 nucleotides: TGTGCCAGCAGCCTCCTTTTCAATCCGAAGGAGTACTTC. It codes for CASSLLFNPKEYF.

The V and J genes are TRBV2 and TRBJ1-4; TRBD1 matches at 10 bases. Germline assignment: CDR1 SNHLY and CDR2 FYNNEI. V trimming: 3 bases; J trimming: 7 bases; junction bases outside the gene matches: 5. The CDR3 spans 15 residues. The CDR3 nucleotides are TGTGCCAGCAGTGATAGACAGGGGGCTAGTGAAAAACTGTTTTTT. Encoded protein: CASSDRQGASEKLFF.

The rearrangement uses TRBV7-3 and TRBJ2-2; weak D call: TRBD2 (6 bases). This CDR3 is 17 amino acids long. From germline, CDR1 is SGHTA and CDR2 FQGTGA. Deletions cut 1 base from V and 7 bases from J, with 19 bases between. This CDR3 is CASSLNPPGVAGGELFF. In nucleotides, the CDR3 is TGTGCCAGCAGCTTAAACCCGCCGGGGGTAGCCGGCGGGGAGCTGTTTTTT.

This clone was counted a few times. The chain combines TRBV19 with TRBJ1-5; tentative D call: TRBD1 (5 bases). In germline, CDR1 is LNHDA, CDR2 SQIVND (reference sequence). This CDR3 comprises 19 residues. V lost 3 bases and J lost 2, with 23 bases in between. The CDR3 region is CASSIIWGGRFQRNQPQHF. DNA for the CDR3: TGTGCCAGTAGTATCATTTGGGGGGGACGTTTCCAGCGCAATCAGCCCCAGCATTTT.